The 3 T cell receptor beta chains listed next were all sequenced from one sample in a study of blood T cell repertoires in COVID-19. Method: immunoSEQ multiplex PCR; TCRdb's copy keeps in-frame clones and lacks some. This table holds roughly 100,000 clones, less than 90% found once. The material sequenced was peripheral blood. The origin of the receptors is a man aged 80 or over with acute or convalescent COVID-19.

The genes are TRBV19 and TRBJ2-7, with D tentatively TRBD2 (6 bases). Looked up from germline, CDR1 is LNHDA and CDR2 is SQIVND (reference sequence). This CDR3 region has 16 residues. V lost 6 bases and J lost 0, with 18 bases in between. The CDR3 is CASRESGTLSSYEQYF. The CDR3 DNA reads TGTGCCAGTAGGGAGTCCGGGACTCTGAGCTCCTACGAGCAGTACTTC.

The V gene is TRBV4-3, the J gene TRBJ2-1, with D maybe TRBD2 (5 bases). There are 15 residues in the CDR3. V was trimmed by 1 base and J by 7 bases, leaving 14 bases between them. The germline V gene has CDR1 LGHNA and CDR2 YSLEER. In DNA, the CDR3 is TGCGCCAGCAGCCAAGGGCGAGGAGGTCGGAATGAGCAGTTCTTC. Translation gives CASSQGRGGRNEQFF.

The CDR3 DNA reads as TGTGCCAGCAGCCTCTCGACAGGAAGGACTGAAGCTTTCTTT. The encoded protein is CASSLSTGRTEAFF. The chain recombines TRBV6-2 or TRBV6-3 with TRBJ1-1; maybe TRBD1 (6 bases). Per germline, CDR1 MNHEY and CDR2 SVGEGT. The CDR3 spans 14 residues. With 6 bases removed from V and 5 bases from J, the gap between germline ends came to 16 bases.